The T cell receptor beta chain under discussion was sequenced for a study of cytomegalovirus exposure and HLA in healthy donors. Study-wide results and caveats: Versus the roughly 640-donor mean, an Asian-associated ancestry cluster reportedly showed fewer N-insertions in a later analysis.

Regarding this clone: Its target is not known.

In the PCR, 60 Vbeta and 13 Jbeta primers were used. Only in-frame clones appear in the TCRdb table, and some are missing; sequencing was by immunoSEQ multiplex PCR. The data contain about 100,000 clones, roughly 75% of them singletons. CDR1 and CDR2 (germline): ENHRY, SYGVKD. CDR3 length equals 15 residues. The clonotype was recovered from a man aged 30 to 45 in good health and CMV-seronegative. The sample comprised PBMCs. This rearrangement joins TRBV10-3 to TRBJ2-5; 7 bases are a match to TRBD2. The last part of the DNA fits TRBJ2-7 better; the J call may be wrong. CDR3 protein: CAISEPEAGVSEQYF. As DNA, the CDR3 is TGTGCCATCAGTGAGCCGGAGGCGGGGGTGAGCGAGCAGTACTTC.